The clone carrying this T cell receptor beta chain was detected only a few times. The record originates from a study of blood T cell repertoires in COVID-19. Germline CDR1 MNHNY, CDR2 SVGAGI (reference sequence). V was clipped by 4 bases and J by 3 bases; unmatched bases: 0. The CDR3 totals 13 residues. Original methodology: Counts of nucleated cells, estimated from reference gene primer amplification, were obtained. Profiling relied on immunoSEQ multiplex PCR, and the TCRdb table lists in-frame clones only, not all of them. V and J calls plus clone size are reproduced from that table; the DNA served to infer D and trimming. This table has tens of thousands of clones, 80% to 95% appearing once.

Material for sequencing was peripheral blood. The rearrangement links TRBV6-6 to TRBJ2-7; 10 positions agree with TRBD1. The TCR originated in a man in his fifties or sixties with acute or convalescent COVID-19. The CDR3 region is CASSWTGGYEQYF. CDR3 coding DNA: TGTGCCAGCAGTTGGACAGGGGGCTACGAGCAGTACTTC.